This is a list of T cell receptor beta chains from one sample in a study of cytomegalovirus exposure and HLA in healthy donors. Clones were read by immunoSEQ multiplex PCR, and TCRdb kept only the in-frame ones, dropping some. The sample records more than 75,000 clones, approximately 74% being singletons. The sequenced sample was PBMCs. These receptors were taken from a woman aged 45-59 years in good health and CMV-seropositive. Each CDR3 is given with its conserved first and last residue. Size is omitted from some rows. Given values are once, few, many or a class for expanded clones.

>-|TRBJ1-2|TRBV20-1
CSEGQAGYTF
>-|TRBJ2-1|TRBV7-3
CASSPRQGRYNEQFF
>-|TRBJ1-1|TRBV4-2
CASSQAGGSGALNTEAFF
>-|TRBJ2-7|TRBV5-1
CASRQDTYEQYF
>-|TRBJ2-3|TRBV2
CASTLTAPGLGGADTQYF
>-|TRBJ1-5|TRBV28
CASSVNQPQHF
>-|TRBJ2-7|TRBV9
CASSAGSGRSYEQYF
>-|TRBJ2-5|TRBV11-2
CASSYPGTSGETQYF
>-|TRBJ1-5|TRBV27
CASSPKRENQPQHF
>few|TRBJ1-1|TRBV2
CATRDRMNTEAFF
>-|TRBJ2-1|TRBV19
CASSIILAGGLYNEQFF
>-|TRBJ2-1|TRBV15
CATSGDMGLANEQFF
>-|TRBJ1-5|TRBV7-2
CASSLGVYSNQPQHF
>few|TRBJ2-1|TRBV29-1
CSASVNEQFF
>-|TRBJ1-5|TRBV28
CASRFLPGTGGNQPQHF
>-|TRBJ1-2|TRBV13
CASSSNRRRRDGYTF
>-|TRBJ2-7|TRBV5-1
CASRQGSYEQYF
>few|TRBJ2-7|TRBV11-3
CASSLDSDSYREQYF
>-|TRBJ2-4|TRBV28
CASSRMEPKNIQYF
>-|TRBJ1-1|TRBV4-1
CASSRPGTATEAFF
>-|TRBJ1-1|TRBV5-4
CASSFGIGAEAFF
>-|TRBJ2-3|TRBV9
CASSVVAGSEKQYF
>-|TRBJ1-4|TRBV2
CASKFGQGALEKLFF
>-|TRBJ2-7|TRBV18
CASSPTRDRAYEQYF
>-|TRBJ2-1|TRBV29-1
CSAIPPGFEQFF
>-|TRBJ1-1|TRBV29-1
CSGGPYTEAFF
>-|TRBJ1-2|TRBV19
CASRPGFTDGYTF
>-|TRBJ2-1|TRBV6-6
CASRELAGAHEQFF
>-|TRBJ2-1|TRBV21-1
CASSDLSGTSYNEQFF